This TCR beta chain came from a study of cytomegalovirus exposure and HLA in healthy donors. PCR primers comprised 60 Vbeta and 13 Jbeta primers. Study processing details: Among the unique TCR beta chains that a later analysis counted, about 85 million in all, 10 million to 11 million were shared. Generated by immunoSEQ multiplex PCR, the TCRdb table keeps only in-frame clones and is missing some. That table gives V, J and clone size, and the DNA gave D and trimming. The sample yields 110,000 to 150,000 clones, around 85% seen once. Study findings and constraints: Previous analysis showed most TCR beta V segments were productive about 90% or about 30% of the time. In a later analysis, common viral pathogens appeared linked to several of the most significant clusters.

In regard to this clone: Antigen specificity is unknown.

Germline V lookup: CDR1 SQVTM, CDR2 ANQGSEA. V trimming: 0 bases; J trimming: 3 bases; junction bases outside the gene matches: 2. This CDR3 has 13 residues. Those who donated were healthy bone marrow donors. The sequence derives from a female donor in good health and CMV-seronegative. V usage is TRBV29-1 and J usage is TRBJ2-7; 7 bases line up with TRBD1. Material for sequencing was PBMCs. As DNA, the CDR3 is TGCAGCGTTGAAGAAGGGGGCGGCTACGAGCAGTACTTC. Amino acids: CSVEEGGGYEQYF.